Listed below are T cell receptor beta chains from one sample, sequenced in a study of identical twins. One entry per CDR3 protein results from TCRdb running MiXCR on the 5' RACE reads. The sample holds around 450,000 distinct CDR3 sequences, approximately 15% seen once. These data were also filed under a second study, of yellow fever vaccine responses in identical twins.

What was sequenced was CD4+ T cells sorted from blood. Every receptor here comes from a woman aged 18-29 years in good health. The CDR3 runs from the conserved cysteine through the conserved F or W. The D gene is left open where the match is weak. The listing skips clone size in some rows; elsewhere it reads once, few, many or a size class.

j_gene,d_gene,abundance,v_gene,CDR3nt,CDR3aa
TRBJ1-2,-,few,TRBV27,TGTGCCAGCAAAATGTGGGGAGGGGGAAACTATGGCTACACCTTC,CASKMWGGGNYGYTF
TRBJ2-5,-,few,TRBV7-2,TGTGCCAGCAGCTTACTAGATTTAGGGACCCAGTACTTC,CASSLLDLGTQYF
TRBJ2-5,-,-,TRBV9,TGTGCCAGCAGCGTGGCGGACAGAAGCGGGGAGACCCAGTACTTC,CASSVADRSGETQYF
TRBJ2-7,-,-,TRBV6-5,TGTGCCAGCAGTTACTCGCTCAAAGGTACCGAGCAGTACTTC,CASSYSLKGTEQYF
TRBJ2-1,TRBD1,-,TRBV7-3,TGTGCCAGCAGCCTAGGGGACAGGGGCAACAATGAGCAGTTCTTC,CASSLGDRGNNEQFF
TRBJ2-3,TRBD2,-,TRBV15,TGTGCCACCAGCACAGCAGTCGGACTAGCGGGATCGATTCCAGATACGCAGTATTTT,CATSTAVGLAGSIPDTQYF
TRBJ2-5,-,few,TRBV20-1,TGCAGTGCTAGAGTTCAGAACCAAGAGACCCAGTACTTC,CSARVQNQETQYF
TRBJ2-1,TRBD2,few,TRBV3-1,TGTGCCAGCAGCCAAGAATATGGGACTAGCGGGAGGGGTATCTCCTACAATGAGCAGTTCTTC,CASSQEYGTSGRGISYNEQFF
TRBJ2-2,-,many,TRBV28,TGTGCCAGCAGTTTCAGGGCCGGGGAGCTGTTTTTT,CASSFRAGELFF
TRBJ2-1,-,few,TRBV6-2/TRBV6-3,TGTGCCAGCAGTTACTCTCTTCGTGGGGGTGAGCAGTTCTTC,CASSYSLRGGEQFF
TRBJ1-1,-,few,TRBV5-1,TGCGCCAGCAGCTTTATGACAGGACCGAACACTGAAGCTTTCTTT,CASSFMTGPNTEAFF
TRBJ2-5,TRBD1,-,TRBV28,TGTGCCAGCAGTGGGACAGGCTCGACCCAAGAGACCCAGTACTTC,CASSGTGSTQETQYF
TRBJ1-5,-,-,TRBV6-6,TGTGCCAGCAGCCTGGAAGTCCAGCCCCAGCATTTT,CASSLEVQPQHF
TRBJ2-3,TRBD2,few,TRBV3-1,TGTGCCAGCAGCCAATCCGGGGGGTCCTTAGATACGCAGTATTTT,CASSQSGGSLDTQYF
TRBJ2-3,-,many,TRBV29-1,TGCAGCGTATTAGGAAGGGGGGGAACAGATACGCAGTATTTT,CSVLGRGGTDTQYF
TRBJ2-7,TRBD2,-,TRBV20-1,TGCAGTGCCGGAAGACTAGCGGGAGATTCTAGCGAGCAGTACTTC,CSAGRLAGDSSEQYF
TRBJ2-6,-,-,TRBV12-3/TRBV12-4,TGTGCCAGCAGCATAATGGACAGTTCCTCTGGGGCCAACGTCCTGACTTTC,CASSIMDSSSGANVLTF
TRBJ2-2,TRBD1,-,TRBV7-9,TGTGCCAGCAGCATCGGGACAGGGGGCACCGGGGAGCTGTTTTTT,CASSIGTGGTGELFF
TRBJ2-7,-,-,TRBV4-3,TGCGCCAGCAGCCAAGAGGGCCAAGGGGCCGGGAACTACGAGCAGTACTTC,CASSQEGQGAGNYEQYF
TRBJ1-6,-,few,TRBV10-3,TGTGCCATCAGTGAGTCGCCCGGGGGAGTTGATTCACCCCTCCACTTT,CAISESPGGVDSPLHF
TRBJ2-3,TRBD2,few,TRBV11-2,TGTGCCAGCAGCTTAGTAGCCGCCGGCGGGGGTATTAAAGATACGCAGTATTTT,CASSLVAAGGGIKDTQYF
TRBJ2-7,-,few,TRBV6-5,TGTGCCAGCAGTTACACCCGGCTAGCGAGGAGCTCCTACGAGCAGTACTTC,CASSYTRLARSSYEQYF
TRBJ1-2,TRBD1,-,TRBV6-1,TGTGCCAGCAGCATCTTAGGACAGGACTATGGCTACACCTTC,CASSILGQDYGYTF
TRBJ2-7,TRBD1,-,TRBV6-1,TGTGCCAGCAGCGACAGGGGGGTATACTCCTACGAGCAGTACTTC,CASSDRGVYSYEQYF
TRBJ2-3,-,few,TRBV5-6,TGTGCCAGCAGGGTAGGGGGGGCGAACACAGATACGCAGTATTTT,CASRVGGANTDTQYF
TRBJ2-1,TRBD2,few,TRBV24-1,TGTGCCACCAGTGACCGTACTCTAGCGGCCGAGCCCCATGAGCAGTTCTTC,CATSDRTLAAEPHEQFF
TRBJ2-2,-,many,TRBV24-1,TGTGCCACCAGTGACCTGACCAGGGATGGCGGGGAGCTGTTTTTT,CATSDLTRDGGELFF
TRBJ2-1,TRBD2,few,TRBV6-2/TRBV6-3,TGTGCCAGCAGTTACTTGGGGACTACCTACAATGAGCAGTTCTTC,CASSYLGTTYNEQFF
TRBJ1-1,-,-,TRBV5-1,TGCGCCAGCAGCTTGGGACAGATTAACACTGAAGCTTTCTTT,CASSLGQINTEAFF
TRBJ2-3,-,-,TRBV12-3/TRBV12-4,TGTGCCAGCAGTTTTTCTTTCGGGTCTAGCGAATTGTCAGCAGATACGCAGTATTTT,CASSFSFGSSELSADTQYF
TRBJ2-7,-,-,TRBV30,TGTGCCTGGAGTCAAGGGCGCGAGCAGTACTTC,CAWSQGREQYF
TRBJ2-7,TRBD2,-,TRBV7-8,TGTGCCAGCAGTCAGGGAGGGCATTCTCGAGATGAGCAGTACTTC,CASSQGGHSRDEQYF
TRBJ2-7,-,-,TRBV20-1,TGCAGTGCTAGGACGCGGACGGGAGTTCTTGAGCAGTACTTC,CSARTRTGVLEQYF
TRBJ1-5,-,-,TRBV20-1,TGCAGTGCTAGAGAGGACAGATATAGCAATCAGCCCCAGCATTTT,CSAREDRYSNQPQHF
TRBJ2-2,-,-,TRBV6-1,TGTGCCAGCACCCTTAGGGGCCCGGGCACGACCACCGGGGAGCTGTTTTTT,CASTLRGPGTTTGELFF
TRBJ2-1,-,-,TRBV10-3,TGTGCCATCAGTGCGTCCTGGGACACCTCCTACAATGAGCAGTTCTTC,CAISASWDTSYNEQFF
TRBJ2-1,-,-,TRBV20-1,TGCAGTGCTCCTAGACCCTACGGAAATGAGCAGTTCTTC,CSAPRPYGNEQFF
TRBJ2-1,TRBD1,-,TRBV20-1,TGCAGTGCTAGGACAGGGGAGGCTAGCTCCTACAATGAGCAGTTCTTC,CSARTGEASSYNEQFF
TRBJ1-1,TRBD1,few,TRBV3-1,TGTGCCAGCAGCCACCAGGGACAGTTGAACACTGAAGCTTTCTTT,CASSHQGQLNTEAFF
TRBJ2-7,TRBD2,-,TRBV5-6,TGTGCCAGCAGCAGGCGGGGTCTAGCGGGAGCAGCCGCCTACGAGCAGTACTTC,CASSRRGLAGAAAYEQYF
TRBJ2-7,-,few,TRBV6-2/TRBV6-3,TGTGCCAGCAGTTACCGGGAAACCTACGAGCAGTACTTC,CASSYRETYEQYF
TRBJ2-5,-,-,TRBV20-1,TGCAGTGCTAGGGTTCTGAGTTTGGAGACCCAGTACTTC,CSARVLSLETQYF
TRBJ2-7,-,few,TRBV19,TGTGCCAGTAGTATAGCGCAGACCTACGAGCAGTACTTC,CASSIAQTYEQYF
TRBJ2-3,-,-,TRBV7-9,TGTGCCAGCAGCCCCTACACTGCCGATACGCAGTATTTT,CASSPYTADTQYF
TRBJ2-1,-,few,TRBV15,TGTGCCACCAGCACCAGGGAAGTGACAAATGAGCAGTTCTTC,CATSTREVTNEQFF
TRBJ2-2,TRBD1,few,TRBV6-2/TRBV6-3,TGTGCCAGCAGAGAGGGACAGCATGCCGGGGAGCTGTTTTTT,CASREGQHAGELFF
TRBJ2-7,-,once,TRBV4-1,TGCGCCAGCAGCCAAGATCGGGGGGCAGGGTCCTCCTACGAGCAGTACTTC,CASSQDRGAGSSYEQYF
TRBJ2-1,-,-,TRBV9,TGTGCCAGCAGCGTATGGGAGAACAATGAGCAGTTCTTC,CASSVWENNEQFF
TRBJ2-5,TRBD1,-,TRBV27,TGTGCCAGCGATCGGGACAGGGGGGTTCTCGAAGAGACCCAGTACTTC,CASDRDRGVLEETQYF
TRBJ2-3,-,-,TRBV7-2,TGTGCCAGCAGGGGGGGGCCCCATACGCAGTATTTT,CASRGGPHTQYF
TRBJ1-1,TRBD1,-,TRBV12-3/TRBV12-4,TGTGCCAGCAGCCCGCGGACAGGGAGAACTGAAGCTTTCTTT,CASSPRTGRTEAFF